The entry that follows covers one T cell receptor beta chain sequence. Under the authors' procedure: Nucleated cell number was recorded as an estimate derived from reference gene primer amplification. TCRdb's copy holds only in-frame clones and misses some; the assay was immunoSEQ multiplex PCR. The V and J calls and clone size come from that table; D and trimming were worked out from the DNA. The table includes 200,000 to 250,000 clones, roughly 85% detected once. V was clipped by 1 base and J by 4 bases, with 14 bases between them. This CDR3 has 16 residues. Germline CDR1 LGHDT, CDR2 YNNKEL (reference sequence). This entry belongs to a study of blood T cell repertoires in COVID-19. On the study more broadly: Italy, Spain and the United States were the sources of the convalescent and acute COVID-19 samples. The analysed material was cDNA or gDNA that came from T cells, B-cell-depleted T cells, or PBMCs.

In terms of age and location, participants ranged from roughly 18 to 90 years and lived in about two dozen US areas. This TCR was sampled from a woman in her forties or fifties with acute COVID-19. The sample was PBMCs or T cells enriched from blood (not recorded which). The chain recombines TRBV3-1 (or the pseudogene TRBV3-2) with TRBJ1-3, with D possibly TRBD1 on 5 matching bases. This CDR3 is CASSQVGRGAGNTIYF. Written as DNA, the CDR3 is TGTGCCAGCAGCCAAGTGGGGCGCGGAGCCGGAAACACCATATATTTT.